The 29 T cell receptor beta chains below were found in one sample sequenced in a study of response to subunit inactivated influenza vaccine. Each CDR3 protein gets one entry after TCRdb re-called the RT-PCR reads with MiXCR. The sample lists 500,000 to 600,000 distinct CDR3 sequences; around 11% were seen once. The data were also submitted as part of a second study, on T cells expressing NK-cell markers. That report adds: Production of TCR beta cDNA relied on 5'RACE template switching with UMIs.

The sample in question was PBMCs from blood, obtained on the day of vaccination. Every receptor here comes from a man aged 45-60 years who received an inactivated influenza vaccine.

This clonotype has a handful of counts. The chain uses TRBV5-6 and TRBJ2-3; D is undetermined. V dropped 7 bases and J dropped 2 bases, with 11 bases sitting between them. There are 13 residues in the CDR3. Germline CDR1 SGHDT, CDR2 YYEEEE. CDR3 nucleotide sequence: TGTGCCAGCCGGAAGGATATCACAGATACGCAGTATTTT. Translating it yields CASRKDITDTQYF.

This clonotype was seen repeatedly, ten times or more. The genes are TRBV20-1 and TRBJ1-1; D is possibly TRBD1 (5 bases). This CDR3 comprises 12 residues. Germline CDR1 reads DFQATT; CDR2 reads SNEGSKA (reference sequence). Deletions cut 0 bases from V and 4 bases from J, with 6 bases between. CDR3 bases: TGCAGTGCTAGAGAGGGGGTCACTGAAGCTTTCTTT. Amino acids: CSAREGVTEAFF.

The genes are TRBV29-1 and TRBJ2-5; 8 nucleotides align to TRBD2. The germline V gene encodes CDR1 SQVTM and CDR2 ANQGSEA. Germline trimming cut 5 bases from V and 3 bases from J; bases unmatched to any gene: 2. There are 12 residues in the CDR3. The CDR3 region is CSVPAGEETQYF. Here the CDR3 DNA reads TGCAGCGTTCCAGCGGGAGAAGAGACCCAGTACTTC.

This clonotype was picked up many times. This sequence joins TRBV29-1 and TRBJ2-2; 7 bases map to TRBD1. Looked up from germline, CDR1 is SQVTM and CDR2 is ANQGSEA. The CDR3 spans 14 residues. V was pared by 5 bases and J by 0 bases, with 3 bases of the junction left unmatched. The CDR3 coding sequence is TGCAGCGTTACGGGACAGTCGAACACCGGGGAGCTGTTTTTT. Translated, it gives CSVTGQSNTGELFF.

The chain recombines TRBV4-3 with TRBJ2-1, with a weak D call TRBD2 (6 bases). The V gene's germline CDR1 is LGHNA and CDR2 YSLEER. Trimming pared 0 bases from V and 3 bases from J, leaving 9 bases between. The length of the CDR3 is 15 residues. The CDR3 nucleotides are TGCGCCAGCAGCCAAGAACCGGGACTCTACAATGAGCAGTTCTTC. As protein: CASSQEPGLYNEQFF.

This clonotype was counted between two and nine times. J is TRBJ2-3 and V is TRBV7-6; possibly TRBD1 or TRBD2 for D (5 bases each). Germline V gives CDR1 SGHVS, CDR2 FNYEAQ. V was shortened by 2 bases and J by 2 bases, with 14 bases between the two germline ends. The CDR3 spans 16 residues. The CDR3 sequence is CASSLSGADHTDTQYF. CDR3 in DNA: TGTGCCAGCAGCTTATCCGGGGCTGATCACACAGATACGCAGTATTTT.

This sequence joins TRBV7-9 and TRBJ2-5, with 11 bases lining up with TRBD1. V shed 0 bases, J shed 3 bases, and the junction held 3 bases outside the gene matches. Germline V gene lookup returns CDR1 SEHNR and CDR2 FQNEAQ (reference sequence). The CDR3 is made up of 16 amino acids. The CDR3, as DNA: TGTGCCAGCAGCTTAGCTGGGACAGGGGGAAAAGAGACCCAGTACTTC. Translating gives CASSLAGTGGKETQYF.

This clonotype was detected a few times. The chain employs TRBV11-2 and TRBJ1-4, with 7 positions matching TRBD1. The junction had 6 bases not matched to a gene; V was cut back by 3 bases and J by 5 bases. Germline V gene sequence: CDR1 SGHAT, CDR2 FQNNGV. There are 15 residues in the CDR3. The CDR3 nucleotides are TGTGCCAGCAGCTTCTACAGGGGCCCGAATGAAAAACTGTTTTTT. Protein sequence: CASSFYRGPNEKLFF.

This clonotype was counted only a few times. The rearrangement joins TRBV5-1 to TRBJ1-2; 7 bases fit TRBD1. The CDR3 is 18 residues long. Losses at the gene ends were 4 bases for V and 4 bases for J; bases not matched to a gene: 19. The germline V gene encodes CDR1 SGHRS and CDR2 YFSETQ. This CDR3 reads CASSPRGGQTRDGYGYTF. CDR3 nucleotide sequence: TGCGCCAGCAGCCCCCGAGGGGGACAGACCAGAGATGGCTATGGCTACACCTTC.

There are a few counts of this clonotype. V gene TRBV12-3 or TRBV12-4 combines with J gene TRBJ2-5; perhaps TRBD1 as D (5 bases). The CDR3 covers 15 residues. V shed 1 base and J shed 3 bases, with 12 bases lying between them. The CDR3 region has the DNA TGTGCCAGCAGTTTAGGCAGGGTATTGGAAGAGACCCAGTACTTC. Encoded protein: CASSLGRVLEETQYF.

This clonotype was detected many times. The gene calls are TRBV28 and TRBJ2-5; 11 nucleotides match TRBD1. Germline V gives CDR1 MDHEN, CDR2 SYDVKM. Trimming at V came to 4 bases and at J to 7 bases, leaving 8 bases not matched to a gene. The CDR3 has 15 residues. The CDR3 protein is CASSSDGDRGGTQYF. The CDR3 coding sequence is TGTGCCAGCAGTTCAGACGGGGACAGGGGGGGGACCCAGTACTTC.

This chain links TRBV18 with TRBJ2-5; TRBD1 is a possible D gene (6 bases). The CDR3 sequence is 17 residues long. Germline CDR1 reads KGHSH; CDR2 reads LQKENI. The V gene lost 2 bases and the J gene lost 0 bases, with 16 bases spanning the gap. The CDR3 nucleotides read TGTGCCAGCTCACCATGGTCGGACAGAGCGTACCAAGAGACCCAGTACTTC. This translates into CASSPWSDRAYQETQYF.

In its sample, this clonotype was seen a few times. The gene calls are TRBV6-2 or TRBV6-3 and TRBJ2-7; TRBD2 matches at 14 bases. This CDR3 is 16 amino acids long. Germline lookup yields CDR1 MNHEY and CDR2 SVGEGT. The CDR3 loop reads CGITAGTSGGSYEQYF. In DNA form, the CDR3 reads TGTGGCATAACCGCCGGGACTAGCGGGGGAAGCTACGAGCAGTACTTC.

In the case of this clonotype: This may be a read error, as it is one base from a much larger clone. CDR3 nucleotide sequence: TGTGCCAGCAGCATAGGACAGCTCAATTCACCCCTCCACTTT. Its translation: CASSIGQLNSPLHF. This rearrangement joins TRBV9 to TRBJ1-6; weak D call: TRBD1 (6 bases). Germline loops: CDR1 SGDLS, CDR2 YYNGEE. With 4 bases removed from V and 7 bases from J, the gap between germline ends came to 12 bases. CDR3 length: 14 residues.

This clonotype was picked up a small number of times. This chain connects TRBV10-2 to TRBJ2-1, with TRBD2 as a possible D gene (5 bases). The CDR3 covers 15 residues. V was shortened by 5 bases and J by 8 bases, with 19 bases between the two germline ends. Germline V gives CDR1 WSHSY, CDR2 SAAADI. The CDR3 spells CASSRGLDFVDEQFF. For the CDR3, the DNA is TGCGCCAGCAGTCGTGGACTCGACTTTGTGGATGAGCAGTTCTTC.

The chain links TRBV6-6 to TRBJ2-1; 7 bases fit TRBD2. This CDR3 comprises 13 residues. The germline V gene encodes CDR1 MNHNY and CDR2 SVGAGI (reference sequence). V gave up 7 bases and J gave up 4 bases; unmatched junction bases: 4. This CDR3 reads CASTRGSYNEQFF. For the CDR3, the DNA is TGTGCCAGCACGCGCGGGAGTTACAATGAGCAGTTCTTC.

The rearrangement uses TRBV5-4 and TRBJ2-3, with D unresolved. The CDR3 has 14 residues. CDR1 is SGHNT and CDR2 is YYREEE in the germline V gene (reference sequence). V shed 1 base and J shed 0 bases, with 6 bases lying between them. For the CDR3, the DNA is TGTGCCAGCAGCTTGACCCAAAGCACAGATACGCAGTATTTT. Amino acid sequence: CASSLTQSTDTQYF.

The chain combines TRBV20-1 with TRBJ2-5; 7 bases are shared with TRBD1. The CDR3 loop spans 14 amino acids. The germline V gene encodes CDR1 DFQATT and CDR2 SNEGSKA (reference sequence). The CDR3 sequence is CSNLPGGYGETQYF. The DNA for the CDR3 is TGCAGCAACCTCCCAGGGGGATACGGAGAGACCCAGTACTTC.

A few counts support this clonotype. V and J are TRBV20-1 and TRBJ1-1; 7 positions agree with TRBD1. The J segment lost 4 bases and the V segment lost 2 bases, leaving 7 bases of the junction unmatched. Germline V lookup: CDR1 DFQATT, CDR2 SNEGSKA (reference sequence). The CDR3 runs to 14 residues. The CDR3 protein is CSARHATGFTEAFF. CDR3 bases: TGCAGTGCTAGACACGCGACAGGGTTCACTGAAGCTTTCTTT.

This chain uses TRBV5-1 with TRBJ1-1; the D gene is possibly TRBD1 (6 bases). Per germline, CDR1 SGHRS and CDR2 YFSETQ. The CDR3 runs to 14 residues. V lost 4 bases and J 0 bases, leaving 10 bases between the germline ends. In nucleotides, the CDR3 is TGCGCCAGCAGCACGGACAGAATGAACACTGAAGCTTTCTTT. Translated, it gives CASSTDRMNTEAFF.

This clonotype was counted at least ten times. The chain employs TRBV14 and TRBJ1-6; D is ambiguous. V lost 3 bases, J lost 7 bases, and 7 bases lay in between. The CDR3 consists of 13 residues. From germline, CDR1 is SGHDN and CDR2 FVKESK. Here the CDR3 DNA reads TGTGCCAGCAGCCACACACCCAATTCACCCCTCCACTTT. Translated, it gives CASSHTPNSPLHF.

The V and J genes are TRBV28 and TRBJ2-1, with a possible D match to TRBD2 (5 bases). V lost 5 bases and J lost 4, with 15 bases in between. This CDR3 has 15 residues. Germline CDR1 MDHEN, CDR2 SYDVKM. CDR3 residues: CASSPPPGVYNEQFF. CDR3 nucleotides: TGTGCCAGCAGTCCGCCCCCCGGGGTATACAATGAGCAGTTCTTC. The entire variable domain, with the rest obtained from reference TRBV28 and TRBJ2-1, is as follows: DVKVTQSSRYLVKRTGEKVFLECVQDMDHENMFWYRQDPGLGLRLIYFSYDVKMKEKGDIPEGYSVSREKKERFSLILESASTNQTSMYLCASSPPPGVYNEQFFGPGTRLTVL.

This clonotype was recorded at least ten times. V usage is TRBV11-2 and J usage is TRBJ1-4, with D tentatively TRBD1 (6 bases). V was shortened by 2 bases and J by 0 bases, with 10 bases between the two germline ends. The CDR3 totals 16 residues. CDR1 SGHAT and CDR2 FQNNGV come from the germline V gene. The CDR3 DNA follows: TGTGCCAGCAGCTTAATGGGGGGCTCAACTAATGAAAAACTGTTTTTT. It specifies CASSLMGGSTNEKLFF.

V and J are TRBV7-2 and TRBJ2-1, with 12 bases that match TRBD2. Germline lookup yields CDR1 SGHTA and CDR2 FQGNSA. V dropped 4 bases and J dropped 7; count of bases not matched to a gene: 5. CDR3 length equals 15 residues. Here the CDR3 DNA reads TGTGCCAGCAGCTCTCTAGCGGGAGGGTGGAATGAGCAGTTCTTC. Translated: CASSSLAGGWNEQFF.

This clonotype was picked up many times. The chain couples TRBV7-9 to TRBJ2-5, with TRBD2 identical over 9 bases. J lost 2 bases, V lost 10 bases, and 8 bases had no gene match. CDR1 SEHNR and CDR2 FQNEAQ come from the germline V gene (reference sequence). CDR3 size: 14 residues. CDR3 DNA sequence: TGTGCCACGCAATTAGCGGGGGTTCAAGAGACCCAGTACTTC. This encodes CATQLAGVQETQYF.

The rearrangement links TRBV20-1 to TRBJ2-1; D may be TRBD2 (6 bases). Trimming took off 0 bases at V and 6 bases at J, with 18 bases between the two ends. CDR3 length: 16 amino acids. The germline V gene has CDR1 DFQATT and CDR2 SNEGSKA (reference sequence). As DNA, the CDR3 is TGCAGTGCTAGAGATAAAACGGCGGGATGGGGCAATGAGCAGTTCTTC. Its protein is CSARDKTAGWGNEQFF.

This clonotype was detected only a few times. This chain uses TRBV24-1 with TRBJ2-1; 7 bases map to TRBD2. Looked up from germline, CDR1 is KGHDR and CDR2 is SFDVKD. The CDR3 consists of 16 residues. With 2 bases clipped from V and 5 bases from J, the junction kept 8 bases outside the gene matches. CDR3 amino acids: CATSDSGSGADNEQFF. The CDR3, as DNA: TGTGCCACCAGTGATTCGGGAAGCGGGGCCGACAATGAGCAGTTCTTC.

This chain connects TRBV3-1 to TRBJ2-7, with a weak D call TRBD2 (6 bases). V lost 1 base and J lost 5, with 18 bases in between. CDR3 size: 16 residues. The germline V gene encodes CDR1 LGHDT and CDR2 YNNKEL (reference sequence). The CDR3 sequence is CASSQGVRESLHEQYF. As DNA, the CDR3 is TGTGCCAGCAGCCAAGGAGTACGGGAGTCCCTCCACGAGCAGTACTTC.

The chain has TRBV24-1 and TRBJ2-1, with D possibly called TRBD1 or TRBD2 (6 bases each). The germline V gene has CDR1 KGHDR and CDR2 SFDVKD. The CDR3 sequence is 15 residues long. Trimming pared 7 bases from V and 5 bases from J, leaving 17 bases between. The CDR3 coding sequence is TGTGCCACCAGCCTTGGGGGGCTACCCAACAATGAGCAGTTCTTC. Its protein product is CATSLGGLPNNEQFF.